This entry is about one T cell receptor (beta chain). This sample was taken from a study of blood T cell repertoires in COVID-19. Here immunoSEQ multiplex PCR was the method, and the copy in TCRdb shows in-frame clones only, minus some. The sample lists hundreds of thousands of clones; around 84% were seen once. The sequence was collected from a man aged 30-40 years with active or convalescent COVID-19. The sequenced material came from peripheral blood.

The CDR3 bases are TGTGCCAGCAGCTTAGCTGACACGTTAGGCGGCACAGATACGCAGTATTTT. As protein: CASSLADTLGGTDTQYF. The chain carries TRBV7-2 and TRBJ2-3; the D is unclear. Germline CDR1 reads SGHTA; CDR2 reads FQGNSA. The V end lost 0 bases, the J end lost 1 base, and 14 bases lay between the germline ends. This CDR3 is built from 17 residues.